This T cell receptor beta chain was documented in a study of blood T cell repertoires in COVID-19. Produced via immunoSEQ multiplex PCR; TCRdb's table is partial and in-frame only. The sample records 250,000 to 300,000 clones, around 84% being singletons. V lost 3 bases and J 3 bases, leaving 14 bases between the germline ends. There are 17 residues in the CDR3. CDR1 and CDR2 (germline): KGHDR, SFDVKD. Sequenced material: PBMCs or T cells enriched from blood (not recorded which). The TCR comes from a man younger than 35 who had recovered from COVID-19. This rearrangement joins TRBV24-1 to TRBJ2-6; possible D gene TRBD1, 6 bases. Written as DNA, the CDR3 is TGTGCCACCAGTGATCTAACAGGGTTAGGTGGGGCCAACGTCCTGACTTTC. This gives the protein CATSDLTGLGGANVLTF.